The rows below give T cell receptor beta chains drawn from one sample of a study of T cells in Graves' hyperthyroidism and ophthalmopathy. TCRdb analysed the multiplex PCR reads with MiXCR anew, one entry per CDR3 protein. This table holds around 520,000 distinct CDR3 sequences, 12% to 15% found once. Sequenced input: blood. The receptors were gathered from a woman in her 40s with Graves' hyperthyroidism. Both conserved end residues are part of each CDR3. Fields, in order: J gene, CDR3 length, V gene, CDR3 protein.

j_call: TRBJ2-3
cdr3_length: 17
v_call: TRBV12-3/TRBV12-4
cdr3_aa: CASSLGPSGRASDTQYF

j_call: TRBJ2-1
cdr3_length: 15
v_call: TRBV3-1
cdr3_aa: CASSPSGTRYNEQFF

j_call: TRBJ1-1
cdr3_length: 12
v_call: TRBV19
cdr3_aa: CASMGGNTEAFF

j_call: TRBJ2-3
cdr3_length: 11
v_call: TRBV20-1
cdr3_aa: CLLRSADTQYF

j_call: TRBJ2-5
cdr3_length: 14
v_call: TRBV10-3
cdr3_aa: CAISGGRAQETQYF

j_call: TRBJ2-7
cdr3_length: 17
v_call: TRBV4-1
cdr3_aa: CASSQVLGQGRKDEQYF

j_call: TRBJ2-1
cdr3_length: 14
v_call: TRBV7-2
cdr3_aa: CASSFYKPYNEQFF

j_call: TRBJ2-5
cdr3_length: 15
v_call: TRBV11-2
cdr3_aa: CASSLAGVVMKTQYF

j_call: TRBJ2-2
cdr3_length: 15
v_call: TRBV2
cdr3_aa: CASRERQGGTGELFF

j_call: TRBJ1-2
cdr3_length: 15
v_call: TRBV5-6
cdr3_aa: CASSFSLSGMYGYTF

j_call: TRBJ2-5
cdr3_length: 17
v_call: TRBV20-1
cdr3_aa: CSARAAAGTGYQGAQYF

j_call: TRBJ2-1
cdr3_length: 16
v_call: TRBV11-2
cdr3_aa: CASSRDDRVSYNEQFF

j_call: TRBJ2-3
cdr3_length: 15
v_call: TRBV7-3
cdr3_aa: CASSLQGGGTDTQYF

j_call: TRBJ2-4
cdr3_length: 16
v_call: TRBV6-6
cdr3_aa: CASSYFGAGGENIQYF

j_call: TRBJ1-5
cdr3_length: 15
v_call: TRBV6-1
cdr3_aa: CASSSDPTGNQPQHF

j_call: TRBJ2-5
cdr3_length: 12
v_call: TRBV2
cdr3_aa: CASSTYQETQYF

j_call: TRBJ2-3
cdr3_length: 14
v_call: TRBV20-1
cdr3_aa: CSARTSFSTDTQYF

j_call: TRBJ1-6
cdr3_length: 14
v_call: TRBV5-1
cdr3_aa: CASSLTGIDSPLHF

j_call: TRBJ1-4
cdr3_length: 15
v_call: TRBV7-8
cdr3_aa: CASSLDGTVNEKLFF

j_call: TRBJ1-2
cdr3_length: 14
v_call: TRBV20-1
cdr3_aa: CSARRQGASGGYTF

j_call: TRBJ2-5
cdr3_length: 15
v_call: TRBV13
cdr3_aa: CASSPGTPGMETQYF

j_call: TRBJ2-5
cdr3_length: 18
v_call: TRBV3-1
cdr3_aa: CASSQVRGLAYLQETQYF

j_call: TRBJ1-1
cdr3_length: 15
v_call: TRBV7-3
cdr3_aa: CASSLNPGRGTEAFF

j_call: TRBJ2-5
cdr3_length: 13
v_call: TRBV6-1
cdr3_aa: CASVAGAQMTQYF

j_call: TRBJ2-5
cdr3_length: 14
v_call: TRBV20-1
cdr3_aa: CSARDRTRQETQYF

j_call: TRBJ2-7
cdr3_length: 15
v_call: TRBV11-2
cdr3_aa: CASSFGTGTLGEQYF

j_call: TRBJ2-1
cdr3_length: 14
v_call: TRBV3-1
cdr3_aa: CASSQGLVGYEQFF

j_call: TRBJ2-1
cdr3_length: 19
v_call: TRBV7-9
cdr3_aa: CASSPKEGAIAGGGDEQFF

j_call: TRBJ2-1
cdr3_length: 13
v_call: TRBV28
cdr3_aa: CASSLTYTGNEFF